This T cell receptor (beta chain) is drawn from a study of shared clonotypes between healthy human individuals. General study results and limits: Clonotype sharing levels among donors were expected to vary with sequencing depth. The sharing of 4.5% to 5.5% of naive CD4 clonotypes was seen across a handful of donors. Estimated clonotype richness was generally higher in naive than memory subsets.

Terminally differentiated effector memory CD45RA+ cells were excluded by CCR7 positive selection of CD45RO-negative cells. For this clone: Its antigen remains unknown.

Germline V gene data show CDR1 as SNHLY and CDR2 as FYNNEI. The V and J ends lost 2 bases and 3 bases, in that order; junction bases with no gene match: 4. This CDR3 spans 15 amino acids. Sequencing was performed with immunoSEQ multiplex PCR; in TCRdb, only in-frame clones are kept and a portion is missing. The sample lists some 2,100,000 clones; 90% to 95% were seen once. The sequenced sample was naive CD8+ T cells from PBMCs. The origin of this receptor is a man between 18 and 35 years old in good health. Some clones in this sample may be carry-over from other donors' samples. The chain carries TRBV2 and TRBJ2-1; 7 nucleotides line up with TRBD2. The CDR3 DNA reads TGTGCCAGCAGTGAATGGGGCGGGGGCTACAATGAGCAGTTCTTC. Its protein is CASSEWGGGYNEQFF.